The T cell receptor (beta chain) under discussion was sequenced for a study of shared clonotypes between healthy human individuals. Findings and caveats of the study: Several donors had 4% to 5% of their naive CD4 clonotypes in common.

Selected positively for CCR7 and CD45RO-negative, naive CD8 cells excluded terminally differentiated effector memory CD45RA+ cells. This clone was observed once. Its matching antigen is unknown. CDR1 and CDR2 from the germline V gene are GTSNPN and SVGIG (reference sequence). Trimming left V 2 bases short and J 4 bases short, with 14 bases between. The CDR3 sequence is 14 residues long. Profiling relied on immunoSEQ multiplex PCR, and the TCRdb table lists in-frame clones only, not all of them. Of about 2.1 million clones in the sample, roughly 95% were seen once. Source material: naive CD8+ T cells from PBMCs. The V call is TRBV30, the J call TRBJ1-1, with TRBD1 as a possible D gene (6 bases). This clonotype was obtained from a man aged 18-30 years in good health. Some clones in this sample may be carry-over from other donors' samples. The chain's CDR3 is CAWSPGAGRTEAFF. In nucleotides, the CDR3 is TGTGCCTGGAGTCCGGGGGCTGGGCGCACTGAAGCTTTCTTT. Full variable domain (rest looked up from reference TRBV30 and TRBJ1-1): SQTIHQWPATLVQPVGSPLSLECTVEGTSNPNLYWYRQAAGRGLQLLFYSVGIGQISSEVPQNLSASRPQDRQFILSSKKLLLSDSGFYLCAWSPGAGRTEAFFGQGTRLTVV.